A single TCR beta chain is shown here with its context. Its antigen remains unidentified. No clone much larger than this one lies a single base away; base qualities are absent. This specimen comes from a study of blood T cell repertoires in COVID-19 (TCRdb year 2020). Notes on the research overall: Samples covering the acute and convalescent phases of COVID-19 were provided by collaborators in the United States, Italy and Spain. Where available, HLA class I and class II types were obtained from metadata supplied by the sample provider rather than from assay-based typing. The dataset comprised deeply sampled blood TCRbeta repertoires from subjects exposed to, actively infected with, or recovered from COVID-19. The prospective study material was composed of cDNA or gDNA derived from T cells, B-cell-depleted T cells, or PBMCs. The samples were drawn from two sources: the first 160 participants of the ongoing ImmuneRACE study, and over 950 subjects contributed by 6 global collaborators. Sample metadata almost always included a de-identified subject ID, COVID-19 status, age in years and sex. The repertoires were released in a freely available public database intended as a resource for research on the immune response to SARS-CoV-2.

The germline V gene (reference sequence) provides CDR1 LNHDA and CDR2 SQIVND. The CDR3 numbers 15 residues from cysteine through phenylalanine. The kept DNA is CDR3 alone, 45 bases in frame from the first base. V has 3 bases trimmed and J has 5 bases trimmed; junction bases matching no gene number 4. Each collaborating institution followed its own protocols to collect whole blood in K2EDTA tubes. For TCRbeta analysis, collaborators shipped samples in one of three forms: frozen whole blood, isolated PBMCs, or DNA extracted from either of those sample types. The immunoSEQ Assay, a bias-controlled multiplex PCR, was used to amplify TCRbeta CDR3 regions from genomic DNA. The study's own analysis went as follows. Nucleated cell counts per sample were estimated from amplification of reference gene primers within the assay. To quantify the absolute abundance of each unique TCRbeta CDR3 rearrangement, sequence reads were collapsed and filtered. For each sample, productive Simpson clonality was calculated as the square root of Simpson's diversity index over productive rearrangements. TCRdb carries this immuneACCESS record with in-frame sequences only. Its versions omit some clonotypes, under half of them owing to an unresolved V gene in the studies checked, with the rest unexplained. Clone size and V and J calls were adopted from that table, with D and trimming inferred from the DNA. This sample holds 150,000 to 200,000 clones; 70% to 90% were observed only once. The ten most abundant clones make up 8% to 10% of the sample.

Broader findings and caveats from the paper: Clinical and demographic metadata were provided uncurated, with the amount varying by source and participant.

The rearrangement joined TRBV19 to TRBJ2-2; TRBD1 matches 9 bases in the middle. This receptor was taken from a man between 60 and 70 years old with acute or convalescent COVID-19. Sequencing was done on a sample of peripheral blood. The sequenced DNA: TGTGCCAGTAGTATCGGGACAGGGCGGACCGGGGAGCTGTTTTTT. Its translation is CASSIGTGRTGELFF.